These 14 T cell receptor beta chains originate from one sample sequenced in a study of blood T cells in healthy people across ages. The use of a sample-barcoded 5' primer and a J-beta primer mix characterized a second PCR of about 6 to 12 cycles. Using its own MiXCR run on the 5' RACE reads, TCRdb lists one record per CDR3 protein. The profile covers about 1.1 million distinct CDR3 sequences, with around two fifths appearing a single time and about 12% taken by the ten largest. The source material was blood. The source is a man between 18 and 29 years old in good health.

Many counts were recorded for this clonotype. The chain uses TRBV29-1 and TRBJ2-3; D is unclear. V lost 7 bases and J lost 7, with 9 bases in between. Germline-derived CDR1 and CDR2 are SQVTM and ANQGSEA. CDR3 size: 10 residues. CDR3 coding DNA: TGCAGCGCCTCAACGAATACGCAGTATTTT. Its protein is CSASTNTQYF.

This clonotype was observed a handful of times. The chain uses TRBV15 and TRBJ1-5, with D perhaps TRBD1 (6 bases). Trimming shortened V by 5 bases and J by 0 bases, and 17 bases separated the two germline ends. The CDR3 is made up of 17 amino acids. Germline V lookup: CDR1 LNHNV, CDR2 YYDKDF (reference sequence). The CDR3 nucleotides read TGTGCCACCAGCCTTCGGGCAGGGGATAATAGCAATCAGCCCCAGCATTTT. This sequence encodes CATSLRAGDNSNQPQHF.

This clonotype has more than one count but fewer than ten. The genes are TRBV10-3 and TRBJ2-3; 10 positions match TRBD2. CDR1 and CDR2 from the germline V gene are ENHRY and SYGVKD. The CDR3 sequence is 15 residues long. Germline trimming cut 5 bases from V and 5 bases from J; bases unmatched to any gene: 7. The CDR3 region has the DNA TGTGCCATCAGTCAAGCGGGGGGGTTTGGAGATACGCAGTATTTT. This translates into CAISQAGGFGDTQYF.

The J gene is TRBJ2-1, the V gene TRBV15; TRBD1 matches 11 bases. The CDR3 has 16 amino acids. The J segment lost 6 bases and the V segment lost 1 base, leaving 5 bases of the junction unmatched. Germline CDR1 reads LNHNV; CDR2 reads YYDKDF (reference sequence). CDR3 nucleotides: TGTGCCACCAGCAGAGTTCGGACAGGGGGCTTCAATGAGCAGTTCTTC. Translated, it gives CATSRVRTGGFNEQFF.

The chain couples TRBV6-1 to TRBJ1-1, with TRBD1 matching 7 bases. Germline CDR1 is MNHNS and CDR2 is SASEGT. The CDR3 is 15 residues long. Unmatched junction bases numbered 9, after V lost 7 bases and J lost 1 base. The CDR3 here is CASKTPGQKNTEAFF. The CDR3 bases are TGTGCCAGCAAAACACCGGGACAGAAGAACACTGAAGCTTTCTTT.

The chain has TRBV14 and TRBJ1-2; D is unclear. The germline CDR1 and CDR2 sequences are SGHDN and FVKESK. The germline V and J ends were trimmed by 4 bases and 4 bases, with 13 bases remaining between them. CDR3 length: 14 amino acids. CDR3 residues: CASSLGIQIYGYTF. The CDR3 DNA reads TGTGCCAGCAGCCTTGGGATTCAGATCTATGGCTACACCTTC.

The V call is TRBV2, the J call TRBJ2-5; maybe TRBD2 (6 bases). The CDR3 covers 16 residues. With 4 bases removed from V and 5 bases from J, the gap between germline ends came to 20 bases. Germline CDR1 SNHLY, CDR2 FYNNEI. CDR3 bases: TGTGCCAGCAGTGTAGGGACTTCCATTGGGGGGGAGACCCAGTACTTC. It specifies CASSVGTSIGGETQYF.

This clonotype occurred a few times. The chain's CDR3 is CASSYSGEVGQPQHF. As DNA, the CDR3 is TGTGCCAGCAGTTACTCCGGGGAGGTGGGTCAGCCCCAGCATTTT. J is TRBJ1-5 and V is TRBV6-6; D not resolved. V was shortened by 0 bases and J by 6 bases, with 12 bases between the two germline ends. The CDR3 length is 15 residues. The germline V gene has CDR1 MNHNY and CDR2 SVGAGI (reference sequence).

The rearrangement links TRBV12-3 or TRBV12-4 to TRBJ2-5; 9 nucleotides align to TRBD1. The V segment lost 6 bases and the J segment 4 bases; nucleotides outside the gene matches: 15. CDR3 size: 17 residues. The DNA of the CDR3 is TGTGCCAGCAGCAAGATTACGGGACAGGGAATCGTAGAGACCCAGTACTTC. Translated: CASSKITGQGIVETQYF.

CDR3 sequence reads: CSASRVFPGYTF. The CDR3, as DNA: TGCAGTGCTAGCAGGGTTTTCCCTGGCTACACCTTC. This rearrangement joins TRBV20-1 to TRBJ1-2, with D perhaps TRBD1 (5 bases). Germline V gene data show CDR1 as DFQATT and CDR2 as SNEGSKA (reference sequence). Trimming removed 3 bases at V and 7 bases at J, with 12 bases between. The CDR3 totals 12 residues.

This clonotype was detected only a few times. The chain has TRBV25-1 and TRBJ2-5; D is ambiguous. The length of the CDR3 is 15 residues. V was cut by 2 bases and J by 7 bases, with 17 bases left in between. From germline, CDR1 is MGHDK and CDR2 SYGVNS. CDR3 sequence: CASSERGPLEGTQYF. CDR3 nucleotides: TGTGCCAGCAGTGAACGCGGACCCCTAGAAGGGACCCAGTACTTC.

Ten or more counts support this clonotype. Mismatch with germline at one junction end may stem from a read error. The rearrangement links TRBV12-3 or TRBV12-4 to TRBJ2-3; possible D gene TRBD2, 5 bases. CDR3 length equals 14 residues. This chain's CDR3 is CASSPGLSTDTQYF. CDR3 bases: TGCGCCAGCAGCCCCGGACTTTCCACAGATACGCAGTATTTT.

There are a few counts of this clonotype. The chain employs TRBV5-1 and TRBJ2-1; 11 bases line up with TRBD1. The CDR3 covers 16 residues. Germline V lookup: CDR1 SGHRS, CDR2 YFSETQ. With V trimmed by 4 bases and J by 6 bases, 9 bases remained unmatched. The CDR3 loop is CASSVSGTGGLNEQFF. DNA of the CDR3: TGCGCCAGCAGCGTCTCCGGGACAGGGGGACTCAATGAGCAGTTCTTC.

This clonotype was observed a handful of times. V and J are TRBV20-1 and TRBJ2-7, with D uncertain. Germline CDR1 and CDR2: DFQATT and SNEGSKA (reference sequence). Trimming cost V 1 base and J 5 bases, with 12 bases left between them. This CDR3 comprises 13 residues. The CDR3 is CSARVVGFHEQYF. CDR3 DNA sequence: TGCAGTGCTAGAGTTGTAGGGTTTCACGAGCAGTACTTC.